One sample yielded the 15 T cell receptor beta chains listed below, sequenced in a study of cytomegalovirus exposure and HLA in healthy donors. The PCR ran on 60 Vbeta and 13 Jbeta primers. The repertoire was sequenced with immunoSEQ multiplex PCR; TCRdb's copy has only in-frame clones and lacks some. The sample consists of some 170,000 clones, 81% of them appearing once. Sequences were obtained from PBMCs. These receptors were taken from a woman aged 18-29 years in good health and CMV-seropositive.

The rearrangement uses TRBV5-1 and TRBJ2-2; 8 positions agree with TRBD1. In germline, CDR1 is SGHRS, CDR2 YFSETQ. V gave up 3 bases and J gave up 3 bases; unmatched junction bases: 4. The CDR3 is 15 amino acids. CDR3 amino acids: CASSSGQGDTGELFF. The CDR3 coding sequence is TGCGCCAGCAGCTCCGGACAGGGCGACACCGGGGAGCTGTTTTTT. Supplemented by reference TRBV5-1 and TRBJ2-2, the full variable domain reads KAGVTQTPRYLIKTRGQQVTLSCSPISGHRSVSWYQQTPGQGLQFLFEYFSETQRNKGNFPGRFSGRQFSNSRSEMNVSTLELGDSALYLCASSSGQGDTGELFFGEGSRLTVL.

This clone was counted between two and nine times. The rearrangement joins TRBV30 to TRBJ2-1, with 9 bases identical to TRBD1. CDR3 length: 14 amino acids. With V trimmed by 2 bases and J by 6 bases, 5 bases remained unmatched. Germline V lookup: CDR1 GTSNPN, CDR2 SVGIG (reference sequence). The CDR3 DNA follows: TGTGCCTGGAGTATGGGGACAGGGAGCAATGAGCAGTTCTTC. It specifies CAWSMGTGSNEQFF.

CDR3: CASSFTRDRANTGELFF. The CDR3 DNA sequence: TGCGCCAGCAGTTTCACTCGGGACAGGGCTAACACCGGGGAGCTGTTTTTT. The chain has TRBV10-1 and TRBJ2-2, with TRBD1 identical over 9 bases. From germline, CDR1 is WNHNN and CDR2 SYGVQD (reference sequence). This CDR3 has 17 amino acids. Unmatched junction bases numbered 9, after V lost 5 bases and J lost 2 bases.

V and J are TRBV27 and TRBJ1-5; 10 bases match TRBD1. Germline loops: CDR1 MNHEY, CDR2 SMNVEV (reference sequence). The J segment lost 9 bases and the V segment lost 7 bases, leaving 15 bases of the junction unmatched. This CDR3 is 16 amino acids long. The DNA for the CDR3 is TGTGCCAGCATTTTTCCGGGACAGGGGAAAGATCGGCCCCAGCATTTT. Residues: CASIFPGQGKDRPQHF.

The J gene is TRBJ2-2, the V gene TRBV5-1; 8 bases map to TRBD2. This CDR3 spans 15 amino acids. Germline CDR1 reads SGHRS; CDR2 reads YFSETQ. The J segment lost 7 bases and the V segment lost 2 bases, leaving 7 bases of the junction unmatched. In nucleotides, the CDR3 is TGCGCCAGCAGCTTAGCGGGGGCGCAGGTCGGGGAGCTGTTTTTT. Protein: CASSLAGAQVGELFF.

The V and J genes are TRBV19 and TRBJ2-2; TRBD2 might be the D (6 bases). The V and J ends lost 6 bases and 1 base respectively, with 12 bases between them. The CDR3 contains 15 residues. The germline gives CDR1 LNHDA, CDR2 SQIVND (reference sequence). In nucleotides, the CDR3 is TGTGCCAGTAGCCCGGGACTGTGGAACACCGGGGAGCTGTTTTTT. Residues: CASSPGLWNTGELFF.

This clone was recorded a few times. The genes are TRBV7-9 and TRBJ2-3; weak D call: TRBD1 (6 bases). V was clipped by 4 bases and J by 2 bases, with 10 bases between them. The CDR3 contains 14 residues. Germline loops: CDR1 SEHNR, CDR2 FQNEAQ (reference sequence). The CDR3 sequence: CASSYTGTTDTQYF. CDR3 DNA sequence: TGTGCCAGCAGCTACACAGGGACCACAGATACGCAGTATTTT.

The chain joins TRBV27 to TRBJ2-6; 7 bases fit TRBD1. The germline CDR1 and CDR2 sequences are MNHEY and SMNVEV (reference sequence). V shed 8 bases, J shed 0 bases, and the junction held 4 bases outside the gene matches. CDR3 length: 15 residues. The CDR3 DNA is TGTGCCAGCGGTGACAGGGACTCTGGGGCCAACGTCCTGACTTTC. Protein: CASGDRDSGANVLTF. The whole variable domain, remainder taken from reference TRBV27 and TRBJ2-6, is EAQVTQNPRYLITVTGKKLTVTCSQNMNHEYMSWYRQDPGLGLRQIYYSMNVEVTDKGDVPEGYKVSRKEKRNFPLILESPSPNQTSLYFCASGDRDSGANVLTFGAGSRLTVL.

This chain uses TRBV9 with TRBJ1-5; D unresolved. This CDR3 contains 14 residues. With 1 base removed from V and 1 base from J, the gap between germline ends came to 6 bases. CDR1 and CDR2 (germline): SGDLS, YYNGEE. The CDR3 sequence is CASSVTDSNQPQHF. The CDR3 bases are TGTGCCAGCAGCGTAACAGACAGCAATCAGCCCCAGCATTTT.

This clone was counted a single time. The V call is TRBV28, the J call TRBJ2-1, with 10 bases identical to TRBD1. The germline CDR1 and CDR2 sequences are MDHEN and SYDVKM. The CDR3 contains 15 residues. J was trimmed by 9 bases and V by 8 bases; bases with no gene match: 13. The CDR3 bases are TGTGCCAGCCGGGGTGGGGACAGGGGTATCGGTGAGCAGTTCTTC. It encodes CASRGGDRGIGEQFF.

This chain connects TRBV6-5 to TRBJ1-2; a weak D match, TRBD1 (6 bases). Germline values: CDR1 MNHEY, CDR2 SVGAGI. This CDR3 spans 14 amino acids. V was clipped by 0 bases and J by 7 bases, with 12 bases between them. The CDR3 DNA follows: TGTGCCAGCAGTTACTCCTCTTGGACAGTTGGCTACACCTTC. This encodes CASSYSSWTVGYTF.

Here the CDR3 DNA reads TGTGCCAGCAGGTCTACAGGGATGCTCTTTTCACCCCTCCACTTT. Translation gives CASRSTGMLFSPLHF. The chain has TRBV2 and TRBJ1-6, with D possibly matching TRBD1 (6 bases). Trimming removed 6 bases at V and 9 bases at J, with 18 bases between. Germline assignment: CDR1 SNHLY and CDR2 FYNNEI. This CDR3 comprises 15 residues.

The chain has TRBV2 and TRBJ2-7; 9 nucleotides match TRBD2. Looked up from germline, CDR1 is SNHLY and CDR2 is FYNNEI. Losses at the gene ends were 10 bases for V and 6 bases for J; bases not matched to a gene: 19. The CDR3 sequence is 16 residues long. DNA for the CDR3: TGTGCCACCCCTATCTGGCGGGGGGGCCAAAATTTCGAGCAGTACTTC. Residues: CATPIWRGGQNFEQYF.

This sequence joins TRBV19 and TRBJ2-6; D is possibly TRBD1 (6 bases). The CDR3 totals 15 residues. V gave up 9 bases and J gave up 1 base, with 13 bases separating them. Looked up from germline, CDR1 is LNHDA and CDR2 is SQIVND (reference sequence). DNA of the CDR3: TGTGCCAGCAGGGGATATAAGTCTGGGGCCAACGTCCTGACTTTC. Amino acid sequence: CASRGYKSGANVLTF.

The chain couples TRBV18 to TRBJ2-7, with D tentatively TRBD2 (6 bases). The germline V and J ends were trimmed by 6 bases and 6 bases, with 12 bases remaining between them. The V gene's germline CDR1 is KGHSH and CDR2 LQKENI. The CDR3 runs 12 residues. The CDR3 DNA reads TGTGCCAGCTCGGCTCGGGACTCCGAGCAGTACTTC. Amino acids: CASSARDSEQYF.